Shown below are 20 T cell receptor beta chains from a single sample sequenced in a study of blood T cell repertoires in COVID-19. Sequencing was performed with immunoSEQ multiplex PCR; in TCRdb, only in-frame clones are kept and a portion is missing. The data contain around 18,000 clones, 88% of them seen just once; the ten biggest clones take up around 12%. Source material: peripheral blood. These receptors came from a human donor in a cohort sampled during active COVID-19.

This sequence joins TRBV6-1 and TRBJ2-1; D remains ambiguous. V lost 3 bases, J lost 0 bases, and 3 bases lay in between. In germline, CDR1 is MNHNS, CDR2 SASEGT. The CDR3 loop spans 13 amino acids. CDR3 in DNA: TGTGCCAGCAGTGACAGCTCCTACAATGAGCAGTTCTTC. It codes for CASSDSSYNEQFF.

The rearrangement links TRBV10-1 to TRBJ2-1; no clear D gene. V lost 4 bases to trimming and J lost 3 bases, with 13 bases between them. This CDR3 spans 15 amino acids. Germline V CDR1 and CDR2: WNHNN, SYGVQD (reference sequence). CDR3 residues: CASSAGSGSYNEQFF. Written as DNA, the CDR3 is TGCGCCAGCAGTGCCGGGTCCGGTAGCTACAATGAGCAGTTCTTC.

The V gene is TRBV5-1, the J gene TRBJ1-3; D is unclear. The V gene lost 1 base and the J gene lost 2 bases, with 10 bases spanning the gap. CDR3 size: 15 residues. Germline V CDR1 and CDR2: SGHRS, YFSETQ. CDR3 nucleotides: TGCGCCAGCAGCTTGAGCGATACAACTGGAAACACCATATATTTT. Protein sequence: CASSLSDTTGNTIYF.

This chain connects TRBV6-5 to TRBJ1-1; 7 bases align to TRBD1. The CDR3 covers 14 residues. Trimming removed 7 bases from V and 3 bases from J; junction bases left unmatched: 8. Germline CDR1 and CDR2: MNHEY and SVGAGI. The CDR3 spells CASTTRQGDTEAFF. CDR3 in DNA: TGTGCCAGCACTACCCGACAGGGAGACACTGAAGCTTTCTTT.

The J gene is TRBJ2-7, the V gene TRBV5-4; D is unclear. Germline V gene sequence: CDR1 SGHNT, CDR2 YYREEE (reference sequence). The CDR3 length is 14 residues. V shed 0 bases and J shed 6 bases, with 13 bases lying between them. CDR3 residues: CASSLDPGVGEQYF. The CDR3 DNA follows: TGTGCCAGCAGCTTGGATCCAGGCGTTGGCGAGCAGTACTTC.

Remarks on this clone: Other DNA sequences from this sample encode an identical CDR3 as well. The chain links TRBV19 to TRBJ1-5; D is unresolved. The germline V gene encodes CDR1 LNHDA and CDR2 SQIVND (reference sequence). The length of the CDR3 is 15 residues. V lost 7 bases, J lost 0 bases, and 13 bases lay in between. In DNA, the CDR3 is TGTGCCAGTACTCCAGGTAGGTATAGCAATCAGCCCCAGCATTTT. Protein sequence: CASTPGRYSNQPQHF.

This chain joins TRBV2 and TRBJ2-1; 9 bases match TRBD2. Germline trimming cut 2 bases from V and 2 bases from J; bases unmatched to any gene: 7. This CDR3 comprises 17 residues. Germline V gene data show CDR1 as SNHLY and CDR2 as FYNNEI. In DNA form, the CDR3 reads TGTGCCAGCAGTGAATTAGGATCTAGCGGGGCCTACAATGAGCAGTTCTTC. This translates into CASSELGSSGAYNEQFF.

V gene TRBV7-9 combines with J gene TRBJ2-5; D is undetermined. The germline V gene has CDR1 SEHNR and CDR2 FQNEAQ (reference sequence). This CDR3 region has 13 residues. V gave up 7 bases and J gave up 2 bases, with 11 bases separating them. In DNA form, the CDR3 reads TGTGCCAGCACCATAGACTTACAAGAGACCCAGTACTTC. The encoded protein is CASTIDLQETQYF.

CDR3 coding DNA: TGTGCCAGCAGCCAAGACGGGTTAGCCGGCGGGGAGCTGTTTTTT. Residues: CASSQDGLAGGELFF. V is TRBV7-2 and J is TRBJ2-2; D not certain. Germline CDR1 reads SGHTA; CDR2 reads FQGNSA. The CDR3 runs 15 residues. Trimming cost V 5 bases and J 7 bases, with 17 bases left between them.

CDR3 DNA: TGCGCCAGCAGCCAATTAGGAGTAGATACGCAGTATTTT. Protein product: CASSQLGVDTQYF. The chain carries TRBV4-1 and TRBJ2-3; no reliable D call. The CDR3 sequence is 13 residues long. The V gene lost 2 bases and the J gene lost 5 bases, with 8 bases spanning the gap. Looked up from germline, CDR1 is MGHRA and CDR2 is YSYEKL.

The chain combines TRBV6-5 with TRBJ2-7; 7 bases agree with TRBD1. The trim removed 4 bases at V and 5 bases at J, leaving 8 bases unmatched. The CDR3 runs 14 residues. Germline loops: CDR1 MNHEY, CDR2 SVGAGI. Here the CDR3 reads CASSSGQEAHEQYF. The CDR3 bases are TGTGCCAGCAGTTCCGGACAGGAGGCGCACGAGCAGTACTTC.

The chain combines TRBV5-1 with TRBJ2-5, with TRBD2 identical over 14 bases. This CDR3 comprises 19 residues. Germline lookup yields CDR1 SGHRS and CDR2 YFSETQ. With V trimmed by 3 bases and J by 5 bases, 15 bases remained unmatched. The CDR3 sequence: CASSSVPGLAGVAWETQYF. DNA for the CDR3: TGCGCCAGCAGCTCCGTTCCGGGACTAGCGGGGGTAGCCTGGGAGACCCAGTACTTC.

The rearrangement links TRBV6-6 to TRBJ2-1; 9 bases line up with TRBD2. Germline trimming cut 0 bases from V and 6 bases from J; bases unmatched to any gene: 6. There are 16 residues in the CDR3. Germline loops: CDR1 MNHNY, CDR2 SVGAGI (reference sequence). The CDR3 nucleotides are TGTGCCAGCAGTTACTCGCCAGCGGGAGGTCTCAATGAGCAGTTCTTC. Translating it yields CASSYSPAGGLNEQFF.

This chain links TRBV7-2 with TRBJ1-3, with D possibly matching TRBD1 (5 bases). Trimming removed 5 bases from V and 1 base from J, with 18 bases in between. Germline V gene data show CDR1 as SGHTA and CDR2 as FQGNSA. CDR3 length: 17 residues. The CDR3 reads CASSSPSVGVSGNTIYF. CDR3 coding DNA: TGTGCCAGCAGCAGCCCGAGCGTAGGGGTGTCTGGAAACACCATATATTTT.

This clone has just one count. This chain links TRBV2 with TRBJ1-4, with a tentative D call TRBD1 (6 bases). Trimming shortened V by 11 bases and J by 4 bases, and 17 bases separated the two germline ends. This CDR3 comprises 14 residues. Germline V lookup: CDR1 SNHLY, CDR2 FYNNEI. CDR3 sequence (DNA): TGTGCCGGCTGGTCGGGACACGATAATGAAAAACTGTTTTTT. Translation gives CAGWSGHDNEKLFF.

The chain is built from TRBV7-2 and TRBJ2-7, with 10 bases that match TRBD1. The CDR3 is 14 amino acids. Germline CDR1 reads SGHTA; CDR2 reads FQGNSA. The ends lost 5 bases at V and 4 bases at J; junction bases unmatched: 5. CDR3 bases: TGTGCCAGCAGCCGCGGACAGGGGGGTTACGAGCAGTACTTC. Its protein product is CASSRGQGGYEQYF.

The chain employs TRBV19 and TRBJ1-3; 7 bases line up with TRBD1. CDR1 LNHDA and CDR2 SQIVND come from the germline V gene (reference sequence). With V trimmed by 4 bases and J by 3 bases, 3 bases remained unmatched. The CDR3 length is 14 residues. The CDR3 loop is CASSTHRGGNTIYF. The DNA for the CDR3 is TGTGCCAGTAGTACACACAGGGGTGGAAACACCATATATTTT.

As DNA, the CDR3 is TGTGCCTCCCGGGACAGGGGTCGCGAGACCCAGTACTTC. It encodes CASRDRGRETQYF. The chain has TRBV19 and TRBJ2-5; 10 positions match TRBD1. The germline CDR1 and CDR2 sequences are LNHDA and SQIVND (reference sequence). With 11 bases clipped from V and 5 bases from J, the junction kept 8 bases outside the gene matches. The CDR3 runs 13 residues.

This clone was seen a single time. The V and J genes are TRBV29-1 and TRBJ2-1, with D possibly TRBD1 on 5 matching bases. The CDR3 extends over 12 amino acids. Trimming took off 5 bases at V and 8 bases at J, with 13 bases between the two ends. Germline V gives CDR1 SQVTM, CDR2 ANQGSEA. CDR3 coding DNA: TGCAGCGTTCTCCAGGGTGGCTATGAGCAGTTCTTC. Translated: CSVLQGGYEQFF.

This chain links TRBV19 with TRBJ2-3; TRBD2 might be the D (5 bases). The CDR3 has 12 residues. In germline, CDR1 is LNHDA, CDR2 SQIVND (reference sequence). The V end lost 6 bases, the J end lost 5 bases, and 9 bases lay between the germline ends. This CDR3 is CASSGVGDTQYF. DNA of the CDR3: TGTGCCAGTAGCGGGGTGGGAGATACGCAGTATTTT.